Shown below are 8 T cell receptor beta chains from a single sample sequenced in a study of blood T cell repertoires in COVID-19. Assay: immunoSEQ multiplex PCR; the TCRdb copy retains only in-frame clones and omits some. The sample lists approximately 76,000 clones, around 88% occurring once. What was sequenced was peripheral blood. Source of these receptors: an elderly man with active or convalescent COVID-19.

V usage is TRBV19 and J usage is TRBJ1-5; 8 bases align to TRBD1. The CDR3 contains 17 residues. Germline V lookup: CDR1 LNHDA, CDR2 SQIVND (reference sequence). V was clipped by 6 bases and J by 1 base; unmatched bases: 11. The CDR3 reads CASSTDRVGGSNQPQHF. The CDR3 nucleotides read TGTGCCAGTAGCACGGACAGGGTGGGTGGAAGCAATCAGCCCCAGCATTTT.

The V call is TRBV19, the J call TRBJ2-3; D is perhaps TRBD1 (6 bases). The germline V gene has CDR1 LNHDA and CDR2 SQIVND (reference sequence). CDR3 length: 14 residues. The ends were cut back, 6 bases at V and 0 bases at J, with 10 bases in the middle. The CDR3 loop is CASRIRGSTDTQYF. CDR3 DNA: TGTGCCAGTAGGATCAGGGGAAGCACAGATACGCAGTATTTT. Full variable domain (missing parts from reference TRBV19 and TRBJ2-3): DGGITQSPKYLFRKEGQNVTLSCEQNLNHDAMYWYRQDPGQGLRLIYYSQIVNDFQKGDIAEGYSVSREKKESFPLTVTSAQKNPTAFYLCASRIRGSTDTQYFGPGTRLTVL.

V usage is TRBV29-1 and J usage is TRBJ2-1; 10 positions match TRBD1. Per the germline V gene, CDR1 is SQVTM and CDR2 is ANQGSEA. Trimming at V came to 5 bases and at J to 5 bases, leaving 6 bases not matched to a gene. The CDR3 length is 14 residues. The CDR3 sequence: CSVPDRGLNNEQFF. The CDR3 bases are TGCAGCGTTCCCGACAGGGGGCTAAACAATGAGCAGTTCTTC.

The CDR3 is CASSQSRDRVSYEQYF. The CDR3, as DNA: TGTGCCAGCAGCCAAAGTCGAGACAGAGTCTCCTACGAGCAGTACTTC. This chain links TRBV3-1 (or the pseudogene TRBV3-2) with TRBJ2-7; tentatively, D is TRBD1 (5 bases). Deletions cut 2 bases from V and 0 bases from J, with 14 bases between. Germline CDR1 LGHDT, CDR2 YNNKEL (reference sequence). The length of the CDR3 is 16 residues.

The V call is TRBV10-3, the J call TRBJ2-7, with 11 nucleotides matching TRBD1. From germline, CDR1 is ENHRY and CDR2 SYGVKD. This CDR3 has 16 residues. The trim removed 4 bases at V and 0 bases at J, leaving 5 bases unmatched. CDR3 region: CAISGLDRGHSYEQYF. CDR3 nucleotide sequence: TGTGCCATCAGTGGTTTGGACAGGGGGCACTCCTACGAGCAGTACTTC.

This rearrangement joins TRBV5-1 to TRBJ1-4; 9 nucleotides line up with TRBD1. V lost 2 bases and J lost 3; bases outside the gene matches: 5. Per germline, CDR1 SGHRS and CDR2 YFSETQ. The CDR3 loop spans 16 amino acids. The CDR3 sequence is CASSLQGAVANEKLFF. The CDR3 bases are TGCGCCAGCAGCTTACAGGGGGCCGTGGCTAATGAAAAACTGTTTTTT.

Only one count was recorded for this clone. This sequence joins TRBV3-1 (or the pseudogene TRBV3-2) and TRBJ2-1; D is ambiguous. This CDR3 is 15 amino acids long. The germline CDR1 and CDR2 sequences are LGHDT and YNNKEL (reference sequence). Trimming removed 1 base from V and 0 bases from J, with 7 bases in between. The CDR3 bases are TGTGCCAGCAGCCAAGGCATTAGCTCCTACAATGAGCAGTTCTTC. Protein sequence: CASSQGISSYNEQFF.

V usage is TRBV3-1 (or the pseudogene TRBV3-2) and J usage is TRBJ1-2, with a weak D call TRBD1 (5 bases). The CDR3 is made up of 14 amino acids. The germline V gene encodes CDR1 LGHDT and CDR2 YNNKEL (reference sequence). Trimming took 4 bases from V and 2 from J, leaving 11 bases between them. CDR3 residues: CASSPLSGNYGYTF. Here the CDR3 DNA reads TGTGCCAGCAGCCCCCTGTCAGGGAACTATGGCTACACCTTC.